This TCR beta chain was captured by sequencing in a study of cytomegalovirus exposure and HLA in healthy donors. Points on this clone: Its antigen is undetermined.

Study-level findings and limits: The dataset shows that most TCR sequences were rare, while some public TCRs occurred in many donors. Differences between HLA loci emerged in a later analysis of TCR association rates, with DRB1 most and HLA-C fewest. TCR beta chain V- and J-gene trimming was linked, in a later analysis, to a missense variant in DCLRE1C.

Primers included in the PCR were 60 Vbeta and 13 Jbeta primers. The assay was immunoSEQ multiplex PCR, and TCRdb's table has in-frame clones only and misses some. This table has around 180,000 clones, under 90% appearing once. The sequence was collected from a man younger than 35 in good health and CMV-seronegative. Specimen: PBMCs.

The chain's CDR3 is CASSADRAGANVLTF. For the CDR3, the DNA is TGTGCCAGTAGTGCGGACAGGGCTGGGGCCAACGTCCTGACTTTC. The genes are TRBV19 and TRBJ2-6, with 8 nucleotides matching TRBD1. CDR3 length: 15 amino acids. Germline V CDR1 and CDR2: LNHDA, SQIVND (reference sequence). Trimming removed 5 bases from V and 2 bases from J; junction bases left unmatched: 2.